The rows below give T cell receptor beta chains drawn from one sample of a study of prognosis after radiotherapy for stage I lung cancer. TCRdb passed the multiplex PCR reads through MiXCR, listing each CDR3 protein once. The sample has about 16,000 distinct CDR3 sequences; around 30% are singletons. This specimen was PBMCs, taken before or after stereotactic body radiation therapy (not recorded which). The receptors were gathered from a donor over 45 with non-small cell lung cancer. The CDR3 runs from the conserved cysteine through the conserved F or W. Each record gives: clone size, V gene, CDR3 protein. Some rows have no size entry. The others give once, few or many, or a class for an expanded clone.

clone_size: many
v_call: TRBV27
cdr3_aa: CASSPLGQLINGYTF

clone_size: many
v_call: TRBV28
cdr3_aa: CASSLTRQGYEQYF

clone_size: .
v_call: TRBV19
cdr3_aa: CASSSQGGRAEAFF

clone_size: .
v_call: TRBV6-2/TRBV6-3
cdr3_aa: CTSNPSGRTIELFF

clone_size: many
v_call: TRBV5-1
cdr3_aa: CASSLAPGSSYEQYF

clone_size: .
v_call: TRBV19
cdr3_aa: CASRPVDSNQPKHF

clone_size: many
v_call: TRBV7-2
cdr3_aa: CASSLAGAADTQYF

clone_size: .
v_call: TRBV19
cdr3_aa: CASSSPGPLYEQYF

clone_size: .
v_call: TRBV19
cdr3_aa: CASSIGGRDYNEQFF

clone_size: many
v_call: TRBV12-3/TRBV12-4
cdr3_aa: CASSLNRNTYEQYF

clone_size: medium-sized
v_call: TRBV27
cdr3_aa: CASSAQGFYNEQFF

clone_size: many
v_call: TRBV6-1
cdr3_aa: CASSPTRGMNQPQHF

clone_size: many
v_call: TRBV20-1
cdr3_aa: CSAIGTPPTNEKLFF

clone_size: .
v_call: TRBV2
cdr3_aa: CAKPTGSENSGGYTF

clone_size: many
v_call: TRBV5-5
cdr3_aa: CASSTDKDRNYGYTF

clone_size: many
v_call: TRBV28
cdr3_aa: CASSTRGPVETQYF

clone_size: many
v_call: TRBV30
cdr3_aa: CAWSGGYDEQFF

clone_size: once
v_call: TRBV6-1
cdr3_aa: CASRHQDRYTF

clone_size: many
v_call: TRBV11-2
cdr3_aa: CASSLKGTSGIWAYEQYF

clone_size: many
v_call: TRBV6-1
cdr3_aa: CASSQLGTGGTEAFF

clone_size: many
v_call: TRBV20-1
cdr3_aa: CSVEGLAGGVGEQFF

clone_size: medium-sized
v_call: TRBV5-1
cdr3_aa: CASSLSGQGLNSPLHF

clone_size: many
v_call: TRBV14
cdr3_aa: CASSNFAYEQYF

clone_size: .
v_call: TRBV6-2/TRBV6-3
cdr3_aa: CASSEPGDRRLNSHPHF